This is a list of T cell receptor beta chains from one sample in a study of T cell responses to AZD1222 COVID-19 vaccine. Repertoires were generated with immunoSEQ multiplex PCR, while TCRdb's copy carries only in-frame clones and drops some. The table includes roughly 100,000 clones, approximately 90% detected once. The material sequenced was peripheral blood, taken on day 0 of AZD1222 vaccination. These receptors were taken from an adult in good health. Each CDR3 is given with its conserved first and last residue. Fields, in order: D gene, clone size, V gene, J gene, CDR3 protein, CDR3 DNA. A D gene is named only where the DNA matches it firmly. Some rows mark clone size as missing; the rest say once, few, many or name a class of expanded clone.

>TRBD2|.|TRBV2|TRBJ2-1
CASRSGTTTYNEQFF
TGTGCCAGCAGATCCGGGACTACCACTTACAATGAGCAGTTCTTC
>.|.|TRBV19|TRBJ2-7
CASSTRPSGEQYF
TGTGCCAGTAGTACCAGGCCATCGGGAGAGCAGTACTTC
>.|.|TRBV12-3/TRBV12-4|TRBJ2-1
CASSLENEQFF
TGTGCCAGCAGTTTAGAAAATGAGCAGTTCTTC
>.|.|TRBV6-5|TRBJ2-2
CASSLTGFGELFF
TGTGCCAGCAGTCTAACAGGTTTCGGGGAGCTGTTTTTT
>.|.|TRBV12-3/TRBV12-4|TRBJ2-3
CASSGSGTDTQYF
TGTGCCAGCAGTGGGTCCGGCACAGATACGCAGTATTTT
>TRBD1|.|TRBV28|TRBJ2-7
CASRSMGTVYEQYF
TGTGCCAGCCGCAGCATGGGGACAGTCTACGAGCAGTACTTC
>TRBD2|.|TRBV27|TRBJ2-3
CASNLAGTDTQYF
TGTGCCAGCAACCTAGCGGGCACAGATACGCAGTATTTT
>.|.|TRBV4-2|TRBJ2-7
CASSQRDKDYEQYF
TGTGCCAGCAGCCAACGGGACAAGGACTACGAGCAGTACTTC
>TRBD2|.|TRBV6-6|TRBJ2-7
CASSYFGTSGPYEQYF
TGTGCCAGCAGTTACTTCGGGACTAGCGGACCCTACGAGCAGTACTTC
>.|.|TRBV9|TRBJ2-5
CASSGSGIKGGQETQYF
TGTGCCAGCAGCGGATCCGGGATTAAAGGGGGCCAAGAGACCCAGTACTTC
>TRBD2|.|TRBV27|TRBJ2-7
CASSTLLAGAGEQYF
TGTGCCAGCAGTACCCTTTTAGCGGGAGCGGGAGAGCAGTACTTC
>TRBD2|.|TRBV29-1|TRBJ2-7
CSVEAGLALEQYF
TGCAGCGTTGAAGCGGGACTAGCGTTGGAGCAGTACTTC
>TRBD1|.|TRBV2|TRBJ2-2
CASSVAGGNTGELFF
TGTGCCAGCAGTGTGGCAGGGGGCAACACCGGGGAGCTGTTTTTT
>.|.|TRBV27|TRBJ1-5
CASSSGKGQPQHF
TGTGCCAGCAGTTCAGGCAAAGGGCAGCCCCAGCATTTT
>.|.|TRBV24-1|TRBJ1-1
CATSDIGQHEAFF
TGTGCCACCAGTGACATCGGACAGCATGAAGCTTTCTTT
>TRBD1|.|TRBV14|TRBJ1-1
CASSQPGQGLYEAFF
TGTGCCAGCAGCCAGCCGGGACAGGGGCTGTATGAAGCTTTCTTT
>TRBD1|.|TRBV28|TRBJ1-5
CASSSQGAGQPQHF
TGTGCCAGCAGTTCCCAGGGGGCCGGCCAGCCCCAGCATTTT
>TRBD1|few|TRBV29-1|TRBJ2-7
CSAGGQGPGYEQYF
TGCAGCGCCGGCGGACAGGGTCCGGGCTACGAGCAGTACTTC
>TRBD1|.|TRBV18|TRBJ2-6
CASSSRTGGGSGANVLTF
TGTGCCAGCTCATCGAGGACAGGGGGCGGATCTGGGGCCAACGTCCTGACTTTC
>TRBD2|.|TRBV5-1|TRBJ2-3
CASSREGGRVVDTQYF
TGCGCCAGCAGCAGAGAAGGCGGGAGGGTTGTAGATACGCAGTATTTT
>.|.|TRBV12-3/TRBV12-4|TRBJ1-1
CASGTQESTEAFF
TGTGCCAGCGGTACCCAGGAGTCCACTGAAGCTTTCTTT
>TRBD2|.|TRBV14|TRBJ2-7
CASSHGTSGLGTYEQYF
TGTGCCAGCAGCCACGGGACTAGCGGGCTGGGGACCTACGAGCAGTACTTC
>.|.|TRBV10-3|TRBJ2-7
CAISESTREPSNSYEQYF
TGTGCCATCAGTGAGTCGACCCGGGAGCCTTCTAACTCCTACGAGCAGTACTTC
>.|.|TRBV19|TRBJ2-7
CASSTGQREQYF
TGTGCCAGTAGTACAGGACAACGGGAGCAGTACTTC
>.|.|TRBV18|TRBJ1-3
CASSHVIGSGSGNTIYF
TGTGCCAGCTCCCACGTCATCGGGAGTGGGTCTGGAAACACCATATATTTT
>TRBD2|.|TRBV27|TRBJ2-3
CASSLGLLGTDTQYF
TGTGCCAGCAGTTTGGGACTACTAGGCACAGATACGCAGTATTTT
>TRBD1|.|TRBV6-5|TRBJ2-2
CASIMGQGTGELFF
TGTGCCAGCATAATGGGACAGGGAACCGGGGAGCTGTTTTTT
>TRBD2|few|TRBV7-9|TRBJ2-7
CASSFLAGGAYEQYF
TGTGCCAGCAGCTTTTTAGCGGGAGGAGCATACGAGCAGTACTTC
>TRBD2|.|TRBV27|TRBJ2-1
CASSRTSGRYDEQFF
TGTGCCAGCAGCCGGACTAGCGGGAGGTACGATGAGCAGTTCTTC
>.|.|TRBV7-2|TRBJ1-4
CASSYQGTTNEKLFF
TGTGCCAGCAGCTACCAGGGAACCACTAATGAAAAACTGTTTTTT
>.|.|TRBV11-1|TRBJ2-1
CASSARSGSSYNEQFF
TGTGCCAGCAGCGCACGTAGCGGAAGCTCCTACAATGAGCAGTTCTTC
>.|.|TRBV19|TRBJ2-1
CASSPRTKIDNEQFF
TGTGCCAGTAGTCCCAGGACCAAGATCGACAATGAGCAGTTCTTC
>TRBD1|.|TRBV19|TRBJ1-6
CASCQGQYNSPLHF
TGTGCCAGTTGTCAGGGACAGTACAATTCACCCCTCCACTTT
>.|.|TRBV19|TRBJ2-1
CASTPEYSYNEQFF
TGTGCCAGTACCCCCGAGTACTCCTACAATGAGCAGTTCTTC
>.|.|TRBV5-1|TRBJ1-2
CASSLARFSYGYTF
TGCGCCAGCAGCTTGGCCAGGTTTAGCTATGGCTACACCTTC
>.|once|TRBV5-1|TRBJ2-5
CASSFTGFQETQYF
TGCGCCAGCAGCTTCACGGGGTTCCAAGAGACCCAGTACTTC
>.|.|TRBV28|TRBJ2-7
CASLAGGENYEQYF
TGTGCCAGTCTCGCAGGGGGGGAGAACTACGAGCAGTACTTC
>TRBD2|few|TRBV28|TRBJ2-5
CASTAGASETQYF
TGTGCCAGCACTGCGGGAGCCTCTGAGACCCAGTACTTC
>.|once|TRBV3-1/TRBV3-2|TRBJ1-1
CASSQGGGTEAFF
TGTGCCAGCAGCCAAGGGGGGGGCACTGAAGCTTTCTTT
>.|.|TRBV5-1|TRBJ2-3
CASSLGQDSDTQYF
TGCGCCAGCAGCTTGGGGCAGGATAGCGATACGCAGTATTTT
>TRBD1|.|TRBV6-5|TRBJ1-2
CASSYSIAGTVHGYTF
TGTGCCAGCAGTTACTCGATAGCCGGGACAGTACATGGCTACACCTTC